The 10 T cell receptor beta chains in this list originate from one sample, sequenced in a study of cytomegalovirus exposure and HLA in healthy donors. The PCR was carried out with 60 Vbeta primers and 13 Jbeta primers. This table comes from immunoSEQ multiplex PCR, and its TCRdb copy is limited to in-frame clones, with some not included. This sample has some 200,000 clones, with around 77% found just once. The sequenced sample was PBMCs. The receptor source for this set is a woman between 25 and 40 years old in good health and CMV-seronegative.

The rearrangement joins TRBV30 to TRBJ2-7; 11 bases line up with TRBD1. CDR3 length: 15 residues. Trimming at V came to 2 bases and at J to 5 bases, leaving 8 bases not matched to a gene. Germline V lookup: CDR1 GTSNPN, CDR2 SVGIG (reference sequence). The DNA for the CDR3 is TGTGCCTGGAGTATTTTGCGGACAGGGGGCGACGAGCAGTACTTC. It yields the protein CAWSILRTGGDEQYF.

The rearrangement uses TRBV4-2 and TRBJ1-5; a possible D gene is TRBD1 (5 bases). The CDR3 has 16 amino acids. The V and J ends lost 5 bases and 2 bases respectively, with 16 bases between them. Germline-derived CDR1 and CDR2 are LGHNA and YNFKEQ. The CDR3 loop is CASSAQGIWGNQPQHF. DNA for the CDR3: TGTGCCAGCAGCGCCCAGGGTATATGGGGCAATCAGCCCCAGCATTTT.

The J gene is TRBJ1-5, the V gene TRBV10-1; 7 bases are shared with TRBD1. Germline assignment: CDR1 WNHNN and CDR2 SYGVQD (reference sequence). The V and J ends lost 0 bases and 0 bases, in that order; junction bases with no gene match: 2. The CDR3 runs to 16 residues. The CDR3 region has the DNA TGCGCCAGCAGTGAGTCGACAGGGTATAGCAATCAGCCCCAGCATTTT. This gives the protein CASSESTGYSNQPQHF.

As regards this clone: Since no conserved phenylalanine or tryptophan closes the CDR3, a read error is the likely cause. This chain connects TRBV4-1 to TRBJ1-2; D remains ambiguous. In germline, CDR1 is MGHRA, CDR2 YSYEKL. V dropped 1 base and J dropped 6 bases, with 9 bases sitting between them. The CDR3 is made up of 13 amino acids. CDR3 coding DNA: TGCGCCAGCAGCCAAGCAGGCTTCGATGGCTACACCCTC. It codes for CASSQAGFDGYTL.

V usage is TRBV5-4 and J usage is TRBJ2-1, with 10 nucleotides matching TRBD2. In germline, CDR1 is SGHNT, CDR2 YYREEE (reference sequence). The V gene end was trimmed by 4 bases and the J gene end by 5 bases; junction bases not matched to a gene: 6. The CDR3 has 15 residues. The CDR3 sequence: CASSGGLARHNEQFF. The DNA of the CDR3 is TGTGCCAGCAGCGGGGGACTAGCGAGACACAATGAGCAGTTCTTC.

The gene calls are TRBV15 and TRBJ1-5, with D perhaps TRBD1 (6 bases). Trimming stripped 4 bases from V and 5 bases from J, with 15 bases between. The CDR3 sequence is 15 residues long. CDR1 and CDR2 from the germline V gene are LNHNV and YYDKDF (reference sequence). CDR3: CATSKHRVADQPQHF. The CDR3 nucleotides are TGTGCCACCAGCAAACACAGGGTGGCGGATCAGCCCCAGCATTTT.

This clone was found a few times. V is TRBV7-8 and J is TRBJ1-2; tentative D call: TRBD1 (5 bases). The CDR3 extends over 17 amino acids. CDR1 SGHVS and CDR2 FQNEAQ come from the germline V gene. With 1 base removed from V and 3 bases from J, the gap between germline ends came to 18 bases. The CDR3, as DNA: TGTGCCAGCAGCTTAGTGGGAGGTTGGATGGGGGACTATGGCTACACCTTC. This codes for CASSLVGGWMGDYGYTF.

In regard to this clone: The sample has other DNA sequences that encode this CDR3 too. The CDR3 DNA sequence: TGCGCCAGCAGCACGGGACAGGGGGATTCACCCCTCCACTTT. This gives the protein CASSTGQGDSPLHF. The V gene is TRBV5-1, the J gene TRBJ1-6; 11 bases map to TRBD1. This CDR3 is built from 14 residues. Germline CDR1 is SGHRS and CDR2 is YFSETQ. Losses at the gene ends were 4 bases for V and 8 bases for J; bases not matched to a gene: 2. The full variable domain, its missing parts supplied by reference TRBV5-1 and TRBJ1-6, is KAGVTQTPRYLIKTRGQQVTLSCSPISGHRSVSWYQQTPGQGLQFLFEYFSETQRNKGNFPGRFSGRQFSNSRSEMNVSTLELGDSALYLCASSTGQGDSPLHFGNGTRLTVT.

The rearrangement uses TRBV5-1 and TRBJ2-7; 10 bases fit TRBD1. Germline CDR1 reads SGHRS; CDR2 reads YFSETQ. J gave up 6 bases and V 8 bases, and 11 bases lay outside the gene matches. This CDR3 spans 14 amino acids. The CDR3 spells CASAPGQGSFEQYF. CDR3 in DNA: TGCGCCAGTGCACCGGGACAGGGGAGTTTCGAGCAGTACTTC.

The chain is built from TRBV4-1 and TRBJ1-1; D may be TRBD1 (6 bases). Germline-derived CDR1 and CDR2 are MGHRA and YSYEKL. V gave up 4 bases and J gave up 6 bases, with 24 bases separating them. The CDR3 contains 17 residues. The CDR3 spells CASSPRAGRGRVAEAFF. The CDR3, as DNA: TGCGCCAGCAGCCCTCGCGCAGGGCGGGGGCGTGTAGCTGAAGCTTTCTTT.